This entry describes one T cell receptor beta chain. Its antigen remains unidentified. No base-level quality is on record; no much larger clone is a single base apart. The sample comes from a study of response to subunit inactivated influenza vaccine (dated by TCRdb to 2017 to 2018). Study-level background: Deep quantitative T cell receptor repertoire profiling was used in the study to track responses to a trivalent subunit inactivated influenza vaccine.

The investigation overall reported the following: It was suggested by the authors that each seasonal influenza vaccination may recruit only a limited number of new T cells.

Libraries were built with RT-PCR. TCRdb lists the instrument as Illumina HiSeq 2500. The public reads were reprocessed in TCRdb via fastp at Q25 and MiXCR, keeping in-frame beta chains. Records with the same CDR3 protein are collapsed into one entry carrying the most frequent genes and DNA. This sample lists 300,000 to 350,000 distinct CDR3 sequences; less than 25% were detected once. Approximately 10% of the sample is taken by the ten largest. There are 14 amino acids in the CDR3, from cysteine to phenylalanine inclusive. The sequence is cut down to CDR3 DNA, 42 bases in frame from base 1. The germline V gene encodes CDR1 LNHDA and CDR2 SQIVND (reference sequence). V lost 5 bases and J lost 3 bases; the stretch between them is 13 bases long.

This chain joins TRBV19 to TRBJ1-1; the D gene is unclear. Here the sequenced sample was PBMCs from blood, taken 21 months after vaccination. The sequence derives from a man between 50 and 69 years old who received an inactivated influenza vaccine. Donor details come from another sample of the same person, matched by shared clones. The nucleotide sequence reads TGTGCCAGTAGTGGACGGAGTAGGGACACTGAAGCTTTCTTT. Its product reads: CASSGRSRDTEAFF.